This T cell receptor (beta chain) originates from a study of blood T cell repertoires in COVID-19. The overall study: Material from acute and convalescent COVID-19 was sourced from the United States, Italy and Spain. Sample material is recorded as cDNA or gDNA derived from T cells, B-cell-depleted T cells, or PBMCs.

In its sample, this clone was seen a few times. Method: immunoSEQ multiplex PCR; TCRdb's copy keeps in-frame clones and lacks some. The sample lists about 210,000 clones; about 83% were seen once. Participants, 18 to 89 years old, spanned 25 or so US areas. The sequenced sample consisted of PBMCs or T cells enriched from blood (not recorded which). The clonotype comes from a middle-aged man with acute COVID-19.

The CDR3 DNA reads as TGTGCCAGCAGTCCAGGCAGAGAGACCAATTCACCCCTCCACTTT. It encodes CASSPGRETNSPLHF. The chain employs TRBV27 and TRBJ1-6; D not certain. V was trimmed by 5 bases and J by 7 bases, leaving 15 bases between them. Germline V lookup: CDR1 MNHEY, CDR2 SMNVEV (reference sequence). The CDR3 is 15 residues long.